This TCR beta chain stems from a study of blood T cells in healthy people across ages. V was trimmed by 0 bases and J by 4 bases, leaving 9 bases between them. The germline CDR1 and CDR2 sequences are LNHNV and YYDKDF (reference sequence). CDR3 size: 14 residues. Sample-barcoded 5' priming and a J-beta primer mix drove a second PCR of about 6 to 12 cycles. TCRdb fed the 5' RACE reads into MiXCR, producing one record per CDR3 protein. The data contain roughly 790,000 distinct CDR3 sequences, roughly 47% of them seen just once; the ten biggest clones take up 20% to 25%. Regarding the study as a whole: Significant beta diversity loss was already apparent by age approximately 36, declining roughly linearly. The study could not conclusively compare naive and antigen-experienced cells, given its unsorted PBMCs. The study found more naive CD4+ cells and higher diversity in long-lived than aged donors.

Each sample yielded at least 6.5 million isolated PBMCs. Concerning this clonotype: Its antigen is not identified.

This rearrangement joins TRBV15 to TRBJ1-2, with a tentative D call TRBD1 (6 bases). Sequenced material: blood. The sequence was obtained from a woman aged 55-69 years in good health. The CDR3 DNA reads as TGTGCCACCAGCAGAGATGAGGGGGGCTATGGCTACACCTTC. It specifies CATSRDEGGYGYTF.